Following are 6 T cell receptor beta chains from one sample sequenced in a study of shared clonotypes between healthy human individuals. TCRdb keeps only in-frame clones here, not all; method: immunoSEQ multiplex PCR. The top ten clones hold 0.85% to 1.2% of a sample with millions of clones, around 96% of them seen once. Terminally differentiated effector memory CD45RA+ cells were left out of the naive CD8 fraction, which was CD45RO-negative and positively selected for CCR7. Input material: naive CD8+ T cells sorted from blood. Source of these receptors: a man younger than 35 in good health.

The rearrangement uses TRBV2 and TRBJ2-5; possibly TRBD2 for D (5 bases). There are 14 residues in the CDR3. Germline V gene sequence: CDR1 SNHLY, CDR2 FYNNEI. Trimming removed 6 bases at V and 4 bases at J, with 15 bases between. The CDR3 here is CASSATGWGETQYF. Here the CDR3 DNA reads TGTGCCAGCAGCGCAACGGGGTGGGGAGAGACCCAGTACTTC.

The chain employs TRBV10-2 and TRBJ2-3; D is undetermined. V was trimmed by 0 bases and J by 2 bases, leaving 18 bases between them. The CDR3 has 18 amino acids. Germline V CDR1 and CDR2: WSHSY, SAAADI. CDR3 in amino acids: CASSESPPGSYLTDTQYF. The CDR3 DNA reads TGCGCCAGCAGTGAGTCCCCCCCGGGTTCCTATCTCACAGATACGCAGTATTTT.

The chain links TRBV6-5 to TRBJ2-7; no clear D. The CDR3 is made up of 13 amino acids. Looked up from germline, CDR1 is MNHEY and CDR2 is SVGAGI. The V end lost 9 bases, the J end lost 2 bases, and 14 bases lay between the germline ends. CDR3 sequence reads: CASSMGYAYEQYF. CDR3 nucleotide sequence: TGTGCCAGTAGCATGGGGTACGCCTACGAGCAGTACTTC.

This chain links TRBV27 with TRBJ2-2; 7 bases agree with TRBD2. The length of the CDR3 is 13 residues. The V segment lost 5 bases and the J segment 7 bases; nucleotides outside the gene matches: 4. CDR1 and CDR2 from the germline V gene are MNHEY and SMNVEV (reference sequence). CDR3 protein: CASSPGLVGELFF. The CDR3 DNA reads TGTGCCAGCAGTCCCGGACTAGTCGGGGAGCTGTTTTTT.

On this clone itself: The sample has other DNA sequences that encode this CDR3 too. This rearrangement joins TRBV10-3 to TRBJ2-7; perhaps TRBD2 as D (5 bases). Trimming pared 5 bases from V and 0 bases from J, leaving 11 bases between. Looked up from germline, CDR1 is ENHRY and CDR2 is SYGVKD. This CDR3 is 14 amino acids long. CDR3 protein: CAISPPGSSYEQYF. For the CDR3, the DNA is TGTGCCATCAGTCCACCGGGATCCTCCTACGAGCAGTACTTC.

The chain couples TRBV27 to TRBJ2-7; 14 bases are a match to TRBD2. The J segment lost 1 base and the V segment lost 9 bases, leaving 8 bases of the junction unmatched. Germline V CDR1 and CDR2: MNHEY, SMNVEV (reference sequence). The CDR3 covers 16 residues. Here the CDR3 DNA reads TGTGCCAGTCAGACTAGCGGGGGGGAAATATCCTACGAGCAGTACTTC. Protein sequence: CASQTSGGEISYEQYF.